This T cell receptor beta chain was sequenced for a study of blood T cell repertoires in COVID-19. Study overall: The analysed material was cDNA or gDNA that came from T cells, B-cell-depleted T cells, or PBMCs.

The sample holds one count of this clone. Per the original methods: The assay estimated nucleated cells by amplifying reference gene primers. Profiling relied on immunoSEQ multiplex PCR, and the TCRdb table lists in-frame clones only, not all of them. That table gives V, J and clone size, and the DNA gave D and trimming. The table has 140,000 to 150,000 clones, around 76% seen once. The sample taken for sequencing was peripheral blood. The clonotype originates from a man between 60 and 70 years old with acute or convalescent COVID-19.

The CDR3 sequence: CASRLDRDRAPYEQYF. The CDR3 bases are TGCGCCAGCAGGCTCGACCGGGACAGGGCTCCCTACGAGCAGTACTTC. V gene TRBV23-1 combines with J gene TRBJ2-7; 9 positions match TRBD1. TRBV23-1 is an ORF, and what it does is uncertain. With V trimmed by 6 bases and J by 2 bases, 11 bases remained unmatched. This CDR3 is built from 16 residues.